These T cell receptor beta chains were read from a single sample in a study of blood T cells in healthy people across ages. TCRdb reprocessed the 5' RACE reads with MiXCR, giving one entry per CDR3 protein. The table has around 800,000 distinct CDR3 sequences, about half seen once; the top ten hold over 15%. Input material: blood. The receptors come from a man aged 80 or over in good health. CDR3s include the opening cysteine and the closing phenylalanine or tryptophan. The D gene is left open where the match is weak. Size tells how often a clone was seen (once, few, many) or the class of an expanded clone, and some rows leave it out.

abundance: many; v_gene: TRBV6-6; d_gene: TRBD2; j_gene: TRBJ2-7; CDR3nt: TGTGCCAGCAGTACCAACCTAGCGGGAGGTGTTTACGAGCAGTACTTC; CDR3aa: CASSTNLAGGVYEQYF
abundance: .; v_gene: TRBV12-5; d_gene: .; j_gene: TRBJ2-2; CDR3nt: TGTGCTAGTGGTTCCCGCAGGGACCCCGGGGAGCTGTTTTTT; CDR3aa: CASGSRRDPGELFF
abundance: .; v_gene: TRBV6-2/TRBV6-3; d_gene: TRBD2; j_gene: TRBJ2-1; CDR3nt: TGTGCCAGTCGAGCGGGGACTCCTCGCAATGAGCAGTTCTTC; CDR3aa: CASRAGTPRNEQFF
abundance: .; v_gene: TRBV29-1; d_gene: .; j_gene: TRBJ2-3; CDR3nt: TGCAGCGTTGAAAACAGGGGAGGGCATACAGATACGCAGTATTTT; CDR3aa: CSVENRGGHTDTQYF
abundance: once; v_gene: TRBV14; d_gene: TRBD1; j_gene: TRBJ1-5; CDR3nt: TGTGCCAGCAGTCCAGGGGGCCATCAGCCCCAGCATTTT; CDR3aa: CASSPGGHQPQHF
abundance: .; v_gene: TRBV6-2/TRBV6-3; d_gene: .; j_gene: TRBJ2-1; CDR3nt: TGTGCCAGCAAAGTTGAGAGGGGTGAGCAGTTCTTC; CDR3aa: CASKVERGEQFF
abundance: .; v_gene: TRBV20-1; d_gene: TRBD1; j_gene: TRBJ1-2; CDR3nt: TGCAGTGCTAAACCGACAGGGACCAACGTCGGCCACACCTTC; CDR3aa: CSAKPTGTNVGHTF
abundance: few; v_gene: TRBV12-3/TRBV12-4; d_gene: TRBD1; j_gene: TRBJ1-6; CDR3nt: TGTGCCAGCGGGGACAGGGGTCAAAATTCACCCCTCCACTTT; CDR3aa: CASGDRGQNSPLHF
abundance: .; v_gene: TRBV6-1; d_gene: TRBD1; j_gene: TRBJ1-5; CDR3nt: TGTGCCGGGGGACAGTGGGGCAATCAGCCCCAGCATTTT; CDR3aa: CAGGQWGNQPQHF
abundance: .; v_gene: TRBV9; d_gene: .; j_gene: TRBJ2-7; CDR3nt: TGTGCCAGCAGCGTAGACCAGGGGGGTTCCTACGAGCAGTACTTC; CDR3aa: CASSVDQGGSYEQYF
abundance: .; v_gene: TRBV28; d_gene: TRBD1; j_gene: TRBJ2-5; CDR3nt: TGTGCCAGCAGTTCAACGGGACAGGGACTCCAAGAGACCCAGTACTTC; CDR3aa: CASSSTGQGLQETQYF
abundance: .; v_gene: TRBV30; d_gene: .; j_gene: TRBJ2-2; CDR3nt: TGTGCCTGGAGTTCAGGAGATGAATCTTCCGGGGAGCTGTTTTTT; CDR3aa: CAWSSGDESSGELFF
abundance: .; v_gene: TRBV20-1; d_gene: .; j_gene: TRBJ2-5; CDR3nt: TGCAGTGCTAGAGAAAAAGTGGGGGGCCCGAGGGAGACCCAGTACTTC; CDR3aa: CSAREKVGGPRETQYF
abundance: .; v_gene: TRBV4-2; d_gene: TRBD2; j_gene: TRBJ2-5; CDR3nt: TGTGCCAGCAGCCCCACCGCAGCGGGAGGGCGAGAGACCCAGTACTTC; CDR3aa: CASSPTAAGGRETQYF
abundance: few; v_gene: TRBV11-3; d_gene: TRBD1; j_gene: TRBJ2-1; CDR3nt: TGTGCCAGCAGCATCAGACAGGGGGCTTTCGGCTCCTACAATGAGCAGTTCTTC; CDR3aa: CASSIRQGAFGSYNEQFF
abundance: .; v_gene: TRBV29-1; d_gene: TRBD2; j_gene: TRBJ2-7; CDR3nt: TGCAGCGTTGAAGGGTTAGGGACTAGCGGGACCTCAAGCTCCTACAATGAGCAGTACTTC; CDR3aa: CSVEGLGTSGTSSSYNEQYF
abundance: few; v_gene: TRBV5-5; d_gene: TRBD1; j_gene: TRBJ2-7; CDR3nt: TGTGCCAGCAGCCCGAAACAGGGGTTCACCTACGAGCAGTACTTC; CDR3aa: CASSPKQGFTYEQYF
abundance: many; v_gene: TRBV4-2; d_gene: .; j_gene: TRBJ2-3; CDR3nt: TGTGCCAGCAGCCGGGACACAAGCACAGATACGCAGTATTTT; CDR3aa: CASSRDTSTDTQYF
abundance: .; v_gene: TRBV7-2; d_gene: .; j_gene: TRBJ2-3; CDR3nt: TGTGCCAGCAGCTTCCAAGGGGACGGGAACACAGATACGCAGTATTTT; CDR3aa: CASSFQGDGNTDTQYF
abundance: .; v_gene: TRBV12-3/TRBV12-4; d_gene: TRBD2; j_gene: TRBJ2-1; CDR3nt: TGTGCCAGCAGACCGGGACTAGCGGGAGGTTGGGAGCAGTTCTTC; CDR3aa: CASRPGLAGGWEQFF
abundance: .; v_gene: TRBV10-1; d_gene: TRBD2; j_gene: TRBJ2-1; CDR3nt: TGCGCCAGCAGTGACCAAGCGGGAGCCGCCTCAGATGAGCAGTTCTTC; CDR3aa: CASSDQAGAASDEQFF
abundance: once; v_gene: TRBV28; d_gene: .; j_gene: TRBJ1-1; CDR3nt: TGTGCCAGCAGTTTTGGAGGGGCCCCTTTAGTGAATGAAGCTTTCTTT; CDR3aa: CASSFGGAPLVNEAFF
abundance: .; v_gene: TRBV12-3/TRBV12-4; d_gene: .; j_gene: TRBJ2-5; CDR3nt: TGTGCCAGCAGTTTAGGACAGTACATGGCGCGGGGAACCCAGTACTTC; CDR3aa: CASSLGQYMARGTQYF
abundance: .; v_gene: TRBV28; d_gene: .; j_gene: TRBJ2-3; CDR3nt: TGTGCCGCGGGGGCGGCAGATACGCAGTATTTT; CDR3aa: CAAGAADTQYF
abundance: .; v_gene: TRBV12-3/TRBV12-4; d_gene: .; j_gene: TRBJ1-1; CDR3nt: TGTGCCGTTCGGGACCCTTTTATGAACACTGAAGCTTTCTTT; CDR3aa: CAVRDPFMNTEAFF
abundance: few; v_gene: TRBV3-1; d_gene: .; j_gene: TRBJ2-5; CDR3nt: TGTGCCAGCAGCCAACGTCGAGAGTTCGAGACCCAGTACTTC; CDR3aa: CASSQRREFETQYF
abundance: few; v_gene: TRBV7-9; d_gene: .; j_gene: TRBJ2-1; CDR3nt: TGTGCCAGCAGCTTAGCGGGCCAATGGCCCTACAATGAGCAGTTCTTC; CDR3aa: CASSLAGQWPYNEQFF
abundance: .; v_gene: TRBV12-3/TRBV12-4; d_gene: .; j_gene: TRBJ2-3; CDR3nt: TGTGCCAGCAGTTTATTCCGAAGACCCAGACCAGATACGCAGTATTTT; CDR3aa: CASSLFRRPRPDTQYF
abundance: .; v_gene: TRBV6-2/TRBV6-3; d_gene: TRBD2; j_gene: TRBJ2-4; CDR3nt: TGTGCCAGCAGTCACAGAGCGGGGGTGCTAGCCAAAAACATTCAGTACTTC; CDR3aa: CASSHRAGVLAKNIQYF
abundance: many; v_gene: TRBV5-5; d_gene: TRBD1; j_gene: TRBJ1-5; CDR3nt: TGTGCCAGCAGCCGGACAGGTTATAGCAATCAGCCCCAGCATTTT; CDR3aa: CASSRTGYSNQPQHF
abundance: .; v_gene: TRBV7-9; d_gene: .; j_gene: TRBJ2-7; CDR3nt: TGTGCCAGCAGCCCGGATCAATGGGGATTCGACGAGCAGTACTTC; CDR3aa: CASSPDQWGFDEQYF
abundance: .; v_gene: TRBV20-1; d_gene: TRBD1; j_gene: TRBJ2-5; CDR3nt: TGCAGTGCTAGGTTAGACAGGGTCCAAGAGACCCAGTACTTC; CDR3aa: CSARLDRVQETQYF
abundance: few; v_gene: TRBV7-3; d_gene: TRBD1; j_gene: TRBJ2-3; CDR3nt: TGTGCCAGCAGCCATCCCGGGACAGGCTCGGCGCAGTATTTT; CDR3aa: CASSHPGTGSAQYF
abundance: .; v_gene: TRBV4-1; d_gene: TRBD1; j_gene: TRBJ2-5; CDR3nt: TGCGCCAGCAGCGATGCCGGGACAGTACAAGAGACCCAGTACTTC; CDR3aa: CASSDAGTVQETQYF
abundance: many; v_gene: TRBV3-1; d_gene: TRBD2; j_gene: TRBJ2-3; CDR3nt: TGTGCCAGCAGCCTTTGGACTAGCGGGAGAACAGATACGCAGTATTTT; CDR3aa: CASSLWTSGRTDTQYF
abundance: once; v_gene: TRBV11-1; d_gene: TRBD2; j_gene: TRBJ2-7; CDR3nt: TGTGCCAGCATTCTCAGGGAACTAGCGGCCTCCTACGAGCAGTACTTC; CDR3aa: CASILRELAASYEQYF
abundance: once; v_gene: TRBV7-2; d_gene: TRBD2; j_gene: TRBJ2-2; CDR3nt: TGTGCCAGCAGCCCCAGTACGGGGGGCACCGGGGAGCTGTTTTTT; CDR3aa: CASSPSTGGTGELFF
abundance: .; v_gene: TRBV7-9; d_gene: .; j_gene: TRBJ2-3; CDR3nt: TGTGCCAGCAGCTTAGATGGCCATACGCAGTATTTT; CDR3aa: CASSLDGHTQYF
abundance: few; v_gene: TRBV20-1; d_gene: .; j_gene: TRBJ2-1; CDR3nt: TGCAGTGCTAACGGGGGATCCTACAATGAGCAGTTCTTC; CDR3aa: CSANGGSYNEQFF
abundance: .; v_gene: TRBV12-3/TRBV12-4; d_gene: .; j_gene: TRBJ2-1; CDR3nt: TGTGCCAGCAGTTCCCCCGGACTAACCCGAAGCGAGCAGTTCTTC; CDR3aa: CASSSPGLTRSEQFF
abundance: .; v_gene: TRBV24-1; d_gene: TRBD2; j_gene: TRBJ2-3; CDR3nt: TGTGCCACCAGTGAACCGGGACTAGCGGGCACAGATACGCAGTATTTT; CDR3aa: CATSEPGLAGTDTQYF
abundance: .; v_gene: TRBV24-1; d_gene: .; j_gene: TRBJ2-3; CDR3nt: TGTGCCACCAGTGATTTGTTCGGGTCCACAGATACGCAGTATTTT; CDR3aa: CATSDLFGSTDTQYF
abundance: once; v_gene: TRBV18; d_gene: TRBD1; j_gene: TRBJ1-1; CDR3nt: TGTGCCAGCTCCCCGGGACAGTTGGAGACTGAAGCTTTCTTT; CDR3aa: CASSPGQLETEAFF
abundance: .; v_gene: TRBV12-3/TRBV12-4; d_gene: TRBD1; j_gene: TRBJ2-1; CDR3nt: TGTGCCAGCAGTTTAAGACAGGGTAAGGGCAATGAGCAGTTCTTC; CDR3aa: CASSLRQGKGNEQFF
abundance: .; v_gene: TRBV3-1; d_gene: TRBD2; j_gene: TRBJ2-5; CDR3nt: TGTGCCAGCAGCCGGGGACTAGCCTACTACGGGCAGTACTTC; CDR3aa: CASSRGLAYYGQYF
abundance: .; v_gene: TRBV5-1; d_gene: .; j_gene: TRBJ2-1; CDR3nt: TGCGCCAGCAGCTTGGAACTCGGGAGTCGCTACAATAGGCAGTTCTTC; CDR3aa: CASSLELGSRYNRQFF
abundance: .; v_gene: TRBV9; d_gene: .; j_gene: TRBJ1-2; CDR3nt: TGTGCCAGCAGCGTAGGGCAGGACAACTATGGCTACACCTTC; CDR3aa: CASSVGQDNYGYTF
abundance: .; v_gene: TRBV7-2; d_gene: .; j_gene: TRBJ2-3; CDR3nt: TGTGCCAGCAGCTTAGTCCAGATCACAGATACGCAGTATTTT; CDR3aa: CASSLVQITDTQYF
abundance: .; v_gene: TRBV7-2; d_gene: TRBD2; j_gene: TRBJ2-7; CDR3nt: TGTGCCAGCAGCCCTGGGGTAGCGGGGGCGACCTACGAGCAGTACTTC; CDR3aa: CASSPGVAGATYEQYF
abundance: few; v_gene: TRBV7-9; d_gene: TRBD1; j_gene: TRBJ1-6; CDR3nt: TGTGCCAGCAGCTTAGCCGGGACAGGGAATAATTCACCCCTCCACTTT; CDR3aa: CASSLAGTGNNSPLHF
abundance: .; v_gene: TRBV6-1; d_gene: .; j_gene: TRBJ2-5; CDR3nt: TGTGCCAGCAGTGAAAGCATGAACTTGGTGGAGACCCAGTACTTC; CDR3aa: CASSESMNLVETQYF
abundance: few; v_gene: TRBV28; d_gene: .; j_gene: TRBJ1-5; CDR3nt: TGTGCCAGCAGTTATCGCAGCGATAGGGGAACGCCCCAGCATTTT; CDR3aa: CASSYRSDRGTPQHF
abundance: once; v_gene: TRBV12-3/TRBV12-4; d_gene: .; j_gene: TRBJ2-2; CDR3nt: TGTGCCAGCAGACCCACGACGGTGACCGGGGAGCTGTTTTTT; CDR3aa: CASRPTTVTGELFF
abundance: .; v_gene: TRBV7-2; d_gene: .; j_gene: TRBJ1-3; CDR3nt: TGTGCCAGCAGCATTGGACAGGGAAACACCATATATTTT; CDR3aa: CASSIGQGNTIYF
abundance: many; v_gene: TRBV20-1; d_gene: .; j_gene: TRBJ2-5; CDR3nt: TGCAGTGCTAGAGATCCCGCAGGGTTTGAAGAGACCCAGTACTTC; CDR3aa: CSARDPAGFEETQYF
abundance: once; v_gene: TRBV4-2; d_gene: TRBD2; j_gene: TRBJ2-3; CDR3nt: TGTGCCAGCAGCCTACACGGGACTAGCGGGACGACAGATACGCAGTATTTT; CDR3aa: CASSLHGTSGTTDTQYF
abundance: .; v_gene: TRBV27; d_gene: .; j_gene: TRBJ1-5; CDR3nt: TGTGCCAGCAGTCTTACACCCTACAATCAGCCCCAGCATTTT; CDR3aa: CASSLTPYNQPQHF
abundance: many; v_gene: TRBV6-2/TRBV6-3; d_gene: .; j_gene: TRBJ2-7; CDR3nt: TGTGCCAGCAGTCCACTCCCGTACGAGCAGTACTTC; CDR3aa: CASSPLPYEQYF
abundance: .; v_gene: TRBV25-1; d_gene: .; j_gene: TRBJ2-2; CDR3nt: TGTGCCAGCAGTGAATCCGACAGACACCGTACCGGGGAGCTGTTTTTT; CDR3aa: CASSESDRHRTGELFF